This TCR beta chain is from a study of T cell repertoires in cytomegalovirus infection. Study-wide context: It can be stated that public TCR beta signatures indicated CMV infection as well as a matching HLA type.

TCRdb reanalysed the reads using MiXCR and keeps one entry per CDR3 protein. The sample yields 550,000 to 850,000 distinct CDR3 sequences, roughly 33% seen once. This clonotype was counted between two and nine times. Its antigen is still unknown. This CDR3 region has 16 residues. Deletions cut 2 bases from V and 0 bases from J, with 12 bases between. Germline lookup yields CDR1 SGHDT and CDR2 YYEEEE. The source material was cultured PBMCs, sampled from culture after CMV antigen stimulation. This sequence was found in a human donor in good health (CMV status not recorded). Some clones in this sample may be carry-over from other donors' samples. The chain links TRBV5-6 to TRBJ1-3; no reliable D call. In DNA, the CDR3 is TGTGCCAGCAGCTTCCTTGGACCCGACTCTGGAAACACCATATATTTT. Translation gives CASSFLGPDSGNTIYF.